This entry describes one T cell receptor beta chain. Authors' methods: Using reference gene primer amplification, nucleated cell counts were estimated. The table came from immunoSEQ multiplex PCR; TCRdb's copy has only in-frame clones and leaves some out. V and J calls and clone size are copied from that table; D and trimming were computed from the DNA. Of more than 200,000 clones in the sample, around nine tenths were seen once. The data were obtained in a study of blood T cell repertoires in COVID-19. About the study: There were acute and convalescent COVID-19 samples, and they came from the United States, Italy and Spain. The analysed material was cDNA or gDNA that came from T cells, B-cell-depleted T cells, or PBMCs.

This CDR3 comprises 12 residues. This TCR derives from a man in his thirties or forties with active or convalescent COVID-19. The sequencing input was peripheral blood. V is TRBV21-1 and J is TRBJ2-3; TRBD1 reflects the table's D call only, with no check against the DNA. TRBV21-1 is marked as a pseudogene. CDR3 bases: TGTGCCAGCAGGGCTGCTGTGCCTACGCAGTATTTT. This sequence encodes CASRAAVPTQYF.